This TCR beta chain was retrieved from a study of CD8 T cells in ankylosing spondylitis. General observations from the study: Ankylosing spondylitis blood appeared to be characterized by a TCR beta motif of fewer than ten highly homologous variants.

A quantitative 5'-RACE method, one with molecular barcodes, was used to make TCR beta libraries. TCRdb ran MiXCR on the 5' RACE reads and lists one entry per CDR3 protein. Of around 770,000 distinct CDR3 sequences listed, 12% were seen once; the top ten hold roughly 0.51%. V was trimmed by 3 bases and J by 3 bases, leaving 8 bases between them. The germline CDR1 and CDR2 sequences are DFQATT and SNEGSKA (reference sequence). This CDR3 contains 12 residues. This clonotype has just a few counts. What it binds is unknown. The specimen sequenced was blood, either unsorted or a sorted T cell fraction (not recorded which). This TCR came from a male donor with ankylosing spondylitis. The chain employs TRBV20-1 and TRBJ1-1; no clear D. This CDR3 is CSASEPDTEAFF. CDR3 in DNA: TGCAGTGCTAGCGAACCAGACACTGAAGCTTTCTTT.